This record concerns one T cell receptor beta chain sequence. The sample belongs to a study of T cells after posttransplantation cyclophosphamide. Assay: immunoSEQ multiplex PCR; the TCRdb copy retains only in-frame clones and omits some. The data contain more than 4,000 clones, around 79% of them seen just once; the ten biggest clones take up roughly 38%. The trim removed 10 bases at V and 3 bases at J, leaving 7 bases unmatched. The CDR3 runs to 13 residues. CDR1 LNHDA and CDR2 SQIVND come from the germline V gene (reference sequence). Treatment was busulfan-fludarabine conditioning, a marrow graft, and cyclophosphamide on days +3 and +4.

The chain recombines TRBV19 with TRBJ1-1; 8 bases agree with TRBD1. The sequence was obtained from a male patient between 45 and 59 years old who received an allogeneic stem cell transplant from an unrelated donor, was CMV-positive, and had acute GVHD only. Some T cells may be provided by the graft donor. Sequencing used PBMCs, obtained 25 to 30 days after a stem cell transplant with posttransplant cyclophosphamide. CDR3 DNA: TGTGCCACTAGACAGGGGTCGCACACTGAAGCTTTCTTT. Its translation: CATRQGSHTEAFF.